Included here is one TCR beta chain sequence, with context. This record belongs to a study of T cell responses to AZD1222 COVID-19 vaccine. Some clones are missing from TCRdb's copy, which holds only in-frame ones; the method was immunoSEQ multiplex PCR. The table shows about 130,000 clones, with approximately 91% occurring only once. This CDR3 has 14 residues. Per the germline V gene, CDR1 is LGHDT and CDR2 is YNNKEL (reference sequence). V shed 4 bases, J shed 1 base, and the junction held 3 bases outside the gene matches. The material was peripheral blood, obtained 28 days after the second AZD1222 dose. The clonotype was recovered from an adult who received the AZD1222 COVID-19 vaccine. The chain uses TRBV3-1 (or the pseudogene TRBV3-2) and TRBJ2-5; 7 nucleotides agree with TRBD1. The CDR3: CASSLPGGQETQYF. The CDR3 DNA reads TGTGCCAGCAGCCTCCCAGGGGGCCAAGAGACCCAGTACTTC.